One and the same sample provided the 9 T cell receptor beta chains below, sequenced in a study of cytomegalovirus exposure and HLA in healthy donors. PCR involved 60 Vbeta and 13 Jbeta primers. The assay was immunoSEQ multiplex PCR, and TCRdb's table has in-frame clones only and misses some. The sample records approximately 130,000 clones, approximately 64% being singletons. The sequenced material came from PBMCs. The receptors were gathered from a middle-aged woman in good health and CMV-seronegative.

This clone has more than one count but fewer than ten. The CDR3 reads CASSQLQGIGTEAFF. In nucleotides, the CDR3 is TGCGCCAGCAGCCAATTACAGGGGATCGGAACTGAAGCTTTCTTT. The chain joins TRBV4-3 to TRBJ1-1, with 7 nucleotides matching TRBD1. Losses at the gene ends were 2 bases for V and 5 bases for J; bases not matched to a gene: 8. The CDR3 length is 15 residues. Germline values: CDR1 LGHNA, CDR2 YSLEER.

This clone appeared a few times. The chain combines TRBV5-8 with TRBJ2-1; 9 nucleotides match TRBD1. V lost 4 bases to trimming and J lost 8 bases; unmatched junction nucleotides: 16. Looked up from germline, CDR1 is SGHTS and CDR2 is YDEGEE. The CDR3 length is 17 residues. The CDR3 nucleotides read TGTGCCAGCAGCCCTCATTCTCCGGGACAGGGCTCGGATGAGCAGTTCTTC. Amino acid sequence: CASSPHSPGQGSDEQFF.

This clone has more than one count but fewer than ten. V gene TRBV10-3 combines with J gene TRBJ2-1, with 7 bases aligning to TRBD2. The CDR3 is 18 amino acids. V shed 4 bases and J 1 base; nucleotides not matched to a gene: 13. Germline V gives CDR1 ENHRY, CDR2 SYGVKD. DNA for the CDR3: TGTGCCATCAGTGGTCTGAACTCGGAGCGGGGATCCTACAATGAGCAGTTCTTC. This codes for CAISGLNSERGSYNEQFF.

This sequence joins TRBV9 and TRBJ1-2; TRBD1 matches at 9 bases. Germline CDR1 reads SGDLS; CDR2 reads YYNGEE. J lost 5 bases, V lost 4 bases, and 3 bases had no gene match. The CDR3 loop spans 13 amino acids. This CDR3 reads CASSPGTGYGYTF. CDR3 bases: TGTGCCAGCAGCCCCGGGACAGGGTATGGCTACACCTTC.

The rearrangement uses TRBV7-2 and TRBJ1-1; D gene uncertain. The CDR3 consists of 14 residues. V shed 1 base and J shed 1 base, with 7 bases lying between them. Germline values: CDR1 SGHTA, CDR2 FQGNSA. The CDR3 bases are TGTGCCAGCAGCTTAGGGGCAGGGAACACTGAAGCTTTCTTT. Translation gives CASSLGAGNTEAFF.

In its sample, this clone was seen once. The chain recombines TRBV27 with TRBJ2-5; TRBD2 agrees at 10 bases. CDR1 is MNHEY, CDR2 SMNVEV, per germline (reference sequence). V lost 2 bases and J lost 2; bases outside the gene matches: 8. The CDR3 is 17 amino acids. In DNA form, the CDR3 reads TGTGCCAGCAGTTTAAGGGTAGCGGGGGGCCTACAAGAGACCCAGTACTTC. Its translation is CASSLRVAGGLQETQYF.

This clone came up a few times. The chain is built from TRBV7-2 and TRBJ2-1, with 8 bases matching TRBD2. The J segment lost 3 bases and the V segment lost 4 bases, leaving 5 bases of the junction unmatched. Germline CDR1 reads SGHTA; CDR2 reads FQGNSA. CDR3 length equals 15 residues. DNA of the CDR3: TGTGCCAGCAGCTCAAGCGGGGGCCACTACAATGAGCAGTTCTTC. The encoded protein is CASSSSGGHYNEQFF.

Turning to this clone: Without the conserved terminal phenylalanine or tryptophan, this CDR3 likely stems from a read error. The limits of the CDR3 on the DNA are not certain, so only TCRdb's listed CDR3 is given. The chain employs TRBV21-1 and TRBJ2-4; the D segment call TRBD2 is taken from the table without a DNA check. TRBV21-1 is tagged as a pseudogene. The CDR3 length is 15 residues, termini included. The CDR3 region is CASSTRLAGPRRTFV.

The chain is built from TRBV6-5 and TRBJ2-4, with a possible D match to TRBD1 (5 bases). The CDR3 totals 13 residues. CDR1 and CDR2 (germline): MNHEY, SVGAGI. The ends were cut back, 6 bases at V and 5 bases at J, with 11 bases in the middle. This chain's CDR3 is CASRGPGQNIQYF. CDR3 DNA sequence: TGTGCCAGCAGGGGGCCCGGGCAAAACATTCAGTACTTC.